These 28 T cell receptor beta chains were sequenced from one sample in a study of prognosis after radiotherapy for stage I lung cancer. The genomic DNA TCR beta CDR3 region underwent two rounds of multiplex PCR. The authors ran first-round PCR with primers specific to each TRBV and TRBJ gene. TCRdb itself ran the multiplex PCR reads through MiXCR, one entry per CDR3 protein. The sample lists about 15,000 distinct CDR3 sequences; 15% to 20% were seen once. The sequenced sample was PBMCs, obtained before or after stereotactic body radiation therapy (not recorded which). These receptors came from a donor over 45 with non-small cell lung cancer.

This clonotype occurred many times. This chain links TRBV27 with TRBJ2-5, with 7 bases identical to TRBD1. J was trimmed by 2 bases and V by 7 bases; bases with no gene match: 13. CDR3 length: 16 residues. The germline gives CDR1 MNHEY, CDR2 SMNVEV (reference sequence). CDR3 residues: CASTPGTVTLQETQYF. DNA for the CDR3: TGTGCCAGCACCCCTGGGACAGTCACTCTTCAAGAGACCCAGTACTTC.

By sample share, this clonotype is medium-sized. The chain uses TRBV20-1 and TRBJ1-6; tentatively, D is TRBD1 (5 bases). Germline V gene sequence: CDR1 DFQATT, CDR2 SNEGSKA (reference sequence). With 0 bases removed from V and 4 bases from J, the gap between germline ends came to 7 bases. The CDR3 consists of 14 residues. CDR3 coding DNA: TGCAGTGCTAGAGAAAGGGGTTATAATTCACCCCTCCACTTT. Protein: CSARERGYNSPLHF.

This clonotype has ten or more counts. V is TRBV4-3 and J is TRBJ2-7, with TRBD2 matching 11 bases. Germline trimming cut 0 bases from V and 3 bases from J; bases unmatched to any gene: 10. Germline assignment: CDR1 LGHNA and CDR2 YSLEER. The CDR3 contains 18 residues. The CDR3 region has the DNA TGCGCCAGCAGCCAAGATCCTTTGACGACTAGCGGGAACTACGAGCAGTACTTC. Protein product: CASSQDPLTTSGNYEQYF.

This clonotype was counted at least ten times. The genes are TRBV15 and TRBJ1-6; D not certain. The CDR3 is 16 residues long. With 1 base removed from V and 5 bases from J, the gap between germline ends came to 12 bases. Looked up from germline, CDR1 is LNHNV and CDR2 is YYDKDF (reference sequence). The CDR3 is CATSRGQPVNNSPLHF. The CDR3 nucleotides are TGTGCCACCAGCAGAGGTCAGCCTGTAAATAATTCACCCCTCCACTTT.

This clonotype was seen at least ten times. DNA for the CDR3: TGCGCCAGCAGCCAAGAGGACCTAGCGAGCGACAATGAGCAGTTCTTC. Encoded protein: CASSQEDLASDNEQFF. The chain couples TRBV4-1 to TRBJ2-1; the D gene is possibly TRBD2 (6 bases). The CDR3 contains 16 residues. From germline, CDR1 is MGHRA and CDR2 YSYEKL. The V end was cut by 0 bases, the J end by 5 bases, with 14 bases between.

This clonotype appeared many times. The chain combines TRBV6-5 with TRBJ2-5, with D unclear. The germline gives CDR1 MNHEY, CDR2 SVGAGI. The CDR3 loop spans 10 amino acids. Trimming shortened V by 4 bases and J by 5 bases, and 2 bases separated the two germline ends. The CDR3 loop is CASSFETQYF. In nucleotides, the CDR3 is TGTGCCAGCAGTTTTGAGACCCAGTACTTC.

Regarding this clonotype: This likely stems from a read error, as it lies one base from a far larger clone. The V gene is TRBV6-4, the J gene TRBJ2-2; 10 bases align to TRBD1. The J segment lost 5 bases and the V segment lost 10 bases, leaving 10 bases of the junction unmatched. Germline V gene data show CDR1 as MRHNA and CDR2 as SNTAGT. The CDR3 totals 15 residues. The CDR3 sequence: CANRRDRGRTGELFF. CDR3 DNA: TGTGCCAACCGCCGGGACAGGGGTAGAACCGGGGAGCTGTTTTTT.

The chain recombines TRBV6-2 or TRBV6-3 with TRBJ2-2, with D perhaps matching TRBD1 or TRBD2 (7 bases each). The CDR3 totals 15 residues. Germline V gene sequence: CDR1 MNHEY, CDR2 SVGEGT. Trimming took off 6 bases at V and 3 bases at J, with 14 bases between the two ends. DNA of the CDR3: TGTGCCAGCAGACCAGGGGGGGCCGACACCGGGGAGCTGTTTTTT. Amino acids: CASRPGGADTGELFF.

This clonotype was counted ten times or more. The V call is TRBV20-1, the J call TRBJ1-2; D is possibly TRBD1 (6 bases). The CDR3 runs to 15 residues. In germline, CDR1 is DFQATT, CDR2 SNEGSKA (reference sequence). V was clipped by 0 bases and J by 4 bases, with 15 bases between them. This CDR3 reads CSARDLGGRVYGYTF. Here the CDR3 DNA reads TGCAGTGCTAGAGATCTAGGGGGACGGGTCTATGGCTACACCTTC.

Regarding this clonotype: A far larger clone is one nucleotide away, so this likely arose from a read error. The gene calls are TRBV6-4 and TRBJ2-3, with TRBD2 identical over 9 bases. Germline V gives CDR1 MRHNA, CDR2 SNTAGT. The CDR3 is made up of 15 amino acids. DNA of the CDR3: TGTGTCAGCAGTAGCGCGGGGGGGGGCACAGATACGCAGTATTTT. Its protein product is CVSSSAGGGTDTQYF.

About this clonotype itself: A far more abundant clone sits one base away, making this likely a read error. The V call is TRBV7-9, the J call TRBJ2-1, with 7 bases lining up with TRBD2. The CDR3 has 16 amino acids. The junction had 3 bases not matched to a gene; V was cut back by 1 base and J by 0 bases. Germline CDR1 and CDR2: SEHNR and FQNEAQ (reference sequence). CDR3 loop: CASSLVGGSSYNEQFF. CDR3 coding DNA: TGTGCCAGCAGCTTAGTCGGCGGGAGCTCCTACAATGAGCAGTTCTTC.

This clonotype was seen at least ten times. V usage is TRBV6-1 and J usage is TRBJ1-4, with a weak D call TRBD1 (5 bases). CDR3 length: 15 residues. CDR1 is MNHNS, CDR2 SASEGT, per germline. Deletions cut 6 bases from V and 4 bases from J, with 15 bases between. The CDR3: CASRPPGRINEKLFF. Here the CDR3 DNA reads TGTGCCAGCAGACCCCCGGGACGGATTAATGAAAAACTGTTTTTT.

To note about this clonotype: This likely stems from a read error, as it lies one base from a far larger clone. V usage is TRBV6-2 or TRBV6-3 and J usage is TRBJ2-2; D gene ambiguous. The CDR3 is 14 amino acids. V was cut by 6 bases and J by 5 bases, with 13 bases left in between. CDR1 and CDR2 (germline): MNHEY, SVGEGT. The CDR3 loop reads CASSPQSGTGELFF. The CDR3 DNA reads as TGTGCCAGCAGCCCACAGTCGGGTACCGGGGAGCTGTTTTTT.

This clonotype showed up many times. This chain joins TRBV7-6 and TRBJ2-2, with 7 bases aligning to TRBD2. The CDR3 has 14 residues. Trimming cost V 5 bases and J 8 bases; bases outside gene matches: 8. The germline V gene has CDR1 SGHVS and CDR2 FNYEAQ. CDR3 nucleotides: TGTGCCAGCAGCCTAAGCGGGAATGGTGGGGAGCTGTTTTTT. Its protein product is CASSLSGNGGELFF.

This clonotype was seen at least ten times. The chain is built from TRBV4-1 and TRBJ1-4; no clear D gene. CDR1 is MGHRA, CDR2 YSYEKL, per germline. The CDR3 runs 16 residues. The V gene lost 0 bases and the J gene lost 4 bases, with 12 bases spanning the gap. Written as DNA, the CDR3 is TGCGCCAGCAGCCAAGATTTGGATTCCCTTAATGAAAAACTGTTTTTT. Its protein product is CASSQDLDSLNEKLFF.

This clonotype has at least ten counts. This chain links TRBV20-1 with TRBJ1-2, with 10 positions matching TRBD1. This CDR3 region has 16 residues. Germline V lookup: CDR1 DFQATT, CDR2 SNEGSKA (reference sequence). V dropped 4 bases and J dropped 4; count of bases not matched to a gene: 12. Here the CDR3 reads CSAKELGTGEFYGYTF. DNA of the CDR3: TGCAGTGCTAAAGAGTTGGGGACAGGGGAATTCTATGGCTACACCTTC.

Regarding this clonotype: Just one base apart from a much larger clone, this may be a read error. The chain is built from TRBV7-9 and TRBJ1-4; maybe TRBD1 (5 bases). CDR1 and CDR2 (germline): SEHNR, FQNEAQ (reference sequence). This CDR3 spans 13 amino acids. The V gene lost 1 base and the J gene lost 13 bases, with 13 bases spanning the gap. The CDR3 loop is CASSLGEGRRLFF. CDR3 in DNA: TGTGCCAGCAGCTTAGGGGAGGGGAGAAGACTGTTTTTT.

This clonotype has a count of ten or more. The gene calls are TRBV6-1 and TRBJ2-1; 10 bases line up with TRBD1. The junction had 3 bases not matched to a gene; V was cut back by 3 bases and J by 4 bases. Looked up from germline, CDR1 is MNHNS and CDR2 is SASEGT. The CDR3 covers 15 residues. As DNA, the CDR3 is TGTGCCAGCAGTGACAGGGACAGGGGTTACAATGAGCAGTTCTTC. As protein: CASSDRDRGYNEQFF.

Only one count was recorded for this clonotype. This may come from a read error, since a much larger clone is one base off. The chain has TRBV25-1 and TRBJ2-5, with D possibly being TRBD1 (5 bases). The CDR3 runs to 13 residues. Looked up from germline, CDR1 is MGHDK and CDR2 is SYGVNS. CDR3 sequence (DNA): TGTGCCAGCAGTGAATGGACACAAGATACCCAGTACTTC. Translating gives CASSEWTQDTQYF.

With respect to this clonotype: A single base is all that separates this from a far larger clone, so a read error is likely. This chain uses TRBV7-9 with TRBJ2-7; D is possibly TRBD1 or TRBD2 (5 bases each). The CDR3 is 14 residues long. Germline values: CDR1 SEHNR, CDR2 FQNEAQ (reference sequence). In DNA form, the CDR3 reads TGTGCCATCAGCTTAGGGGCAGGGAGCTACGAGCAGTACTTC. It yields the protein CAISLGAGSYEQYF.

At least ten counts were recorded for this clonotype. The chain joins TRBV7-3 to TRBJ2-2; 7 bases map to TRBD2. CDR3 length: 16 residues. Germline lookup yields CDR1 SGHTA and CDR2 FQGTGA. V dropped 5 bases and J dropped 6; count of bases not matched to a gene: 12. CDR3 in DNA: TGTGCCAGCAGCGATTCCGGGACTACGAAGTCCGGGGAGCTGTTTTTT. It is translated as CASSDSGTTKSGELFF. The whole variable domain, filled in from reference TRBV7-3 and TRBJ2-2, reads GAGVSQTPSNKVTEKGKYVELRCDPISGHTALYWYRQSLGQGPEFLIYFQGTGAADDSGLPNDRFFAVRPEGSVSTLKIQRTERGDSAVYLCASSDSGTTKSGELFFGEGSRLTVL.

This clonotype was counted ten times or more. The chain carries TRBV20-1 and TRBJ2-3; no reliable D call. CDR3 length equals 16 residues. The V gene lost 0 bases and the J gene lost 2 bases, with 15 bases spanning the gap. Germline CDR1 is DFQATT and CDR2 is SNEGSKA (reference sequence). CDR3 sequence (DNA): TGCAGTGCTAGAGATCCAGCCACATCTGACACAGATACGCAGTATTTT. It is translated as CSARDPATSDTDTQYF.

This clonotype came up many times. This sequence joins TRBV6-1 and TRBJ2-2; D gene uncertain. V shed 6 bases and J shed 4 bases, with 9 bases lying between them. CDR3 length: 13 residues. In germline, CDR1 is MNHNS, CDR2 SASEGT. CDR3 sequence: CASRALVTGELFF. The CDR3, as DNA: TGTGCCAGCAGGGCGCTGGTCACCGGGGAGCTGTTTTTT.

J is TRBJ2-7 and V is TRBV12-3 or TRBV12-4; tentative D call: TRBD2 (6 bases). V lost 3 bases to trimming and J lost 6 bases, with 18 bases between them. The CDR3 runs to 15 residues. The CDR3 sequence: CASSFGRRGNREQYF. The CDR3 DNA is TGTGCCAGCAGTTTCGGTCGGAGGGGCAATCGCGAGCAGTACTTC.

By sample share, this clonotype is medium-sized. This CDR3 reads CASSLTGSGSGELFF. Here the CDR3 DNA reads TGTGCCAGCAGCTTAACCGGGAGTGGCAGCGGGGAGCTGTTTTTT. The chain recombines TRBV7-8 with TRBJ2-2; D is perhaps TRBD2 (6 bases). Per the germline V gene, CDR1 is SGHVS and CDR2 is FQNEAQ. The CDR3 contains 15 residues. V gave up 2 bases and J gave up 7 bases, with 14 bases separating them. Full variable domain (rest looked up from reference TRBV7-8 and TRBJ2-2): GAGVSQSPRYKVAKRGQDVALRCDPISGHVSLFWYQQALGQGPEFLTYFQNEAQLDKSGLPSDRFFAERPEGSVSTLKIQRTQQEDSAVYLCASSLTGSGSGELFFGEGSRLTVL.

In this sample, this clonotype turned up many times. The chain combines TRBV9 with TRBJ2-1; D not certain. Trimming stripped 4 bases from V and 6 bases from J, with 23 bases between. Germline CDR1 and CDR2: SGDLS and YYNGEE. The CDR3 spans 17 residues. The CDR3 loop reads CASSPPPAPYGFNEQFF. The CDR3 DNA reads TGTGCCAGCAGCCCACCCCCGGCTCCCTATGGGTTCAATGAGCAGTTCTTC.

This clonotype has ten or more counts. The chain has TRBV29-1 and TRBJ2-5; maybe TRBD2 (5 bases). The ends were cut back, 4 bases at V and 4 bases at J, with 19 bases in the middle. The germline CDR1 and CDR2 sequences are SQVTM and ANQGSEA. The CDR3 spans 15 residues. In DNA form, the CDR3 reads TGCAGCGTTGTGAAGATAGGGCAGACTATAGAGACCCAGTACTTC. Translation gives CSVVKIGQTIETQYF.

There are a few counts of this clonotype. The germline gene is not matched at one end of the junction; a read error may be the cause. The CDR3 loop reads CAGSSSSGQETQYF. In nucleotides, the CDR3 is TGTGCCGGCAGCTCTTCTAGCGGACAAGAGACCCAGTACTTC. V is TRBV11-2 and J is TRBJ2-5; 7 nucleotides align to TRBD2. CDR3 length: 14 amino acids. Germline values: CDR1 SGHAT, CDR2 FQNNGV.